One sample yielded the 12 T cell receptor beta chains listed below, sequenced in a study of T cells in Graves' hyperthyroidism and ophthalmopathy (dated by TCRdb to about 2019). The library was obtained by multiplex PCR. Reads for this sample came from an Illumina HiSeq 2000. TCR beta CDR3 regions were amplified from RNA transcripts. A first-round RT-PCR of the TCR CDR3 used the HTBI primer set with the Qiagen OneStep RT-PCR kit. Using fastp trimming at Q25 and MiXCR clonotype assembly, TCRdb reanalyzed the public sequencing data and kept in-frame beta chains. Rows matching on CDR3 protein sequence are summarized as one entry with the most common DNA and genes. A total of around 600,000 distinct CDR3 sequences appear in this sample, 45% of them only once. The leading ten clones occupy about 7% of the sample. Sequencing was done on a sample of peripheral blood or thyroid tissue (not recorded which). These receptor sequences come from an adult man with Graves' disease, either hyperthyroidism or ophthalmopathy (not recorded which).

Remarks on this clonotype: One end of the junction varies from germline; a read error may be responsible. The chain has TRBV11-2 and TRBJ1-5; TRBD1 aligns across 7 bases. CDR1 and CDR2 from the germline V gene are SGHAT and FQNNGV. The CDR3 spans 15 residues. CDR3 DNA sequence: TGTGCCAGCAGCGCCGGACAGGCCTACAATCAGCCCCAGAATTTT. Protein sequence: CASSAGQAYNQPQNF.

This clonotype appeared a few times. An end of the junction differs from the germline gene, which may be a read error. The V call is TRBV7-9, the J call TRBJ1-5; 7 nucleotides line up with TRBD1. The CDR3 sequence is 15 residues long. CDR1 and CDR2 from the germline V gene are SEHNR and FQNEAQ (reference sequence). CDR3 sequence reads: CASSPRQGSNQPQHF. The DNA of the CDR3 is TGCGCCAGCAGCCCGAGACAGGGTAGCAATCAGCCCCAGCATTTT.

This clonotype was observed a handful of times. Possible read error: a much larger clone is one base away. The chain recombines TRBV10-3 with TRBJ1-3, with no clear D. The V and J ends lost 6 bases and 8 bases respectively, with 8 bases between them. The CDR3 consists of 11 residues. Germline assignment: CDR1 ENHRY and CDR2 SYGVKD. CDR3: CAIRDGDTIYF. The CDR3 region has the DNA TGTGCCATCAGAGACGGGGACACCATATATTTT.

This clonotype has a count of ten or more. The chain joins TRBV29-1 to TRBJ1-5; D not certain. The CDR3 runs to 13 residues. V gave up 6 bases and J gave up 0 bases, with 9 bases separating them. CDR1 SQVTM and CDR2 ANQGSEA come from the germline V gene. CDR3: CSVQLDSNQPQHF. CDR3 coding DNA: TGCAGCGTACAGCTGGATAGCAATCAGCCCCAGCATTTT.

The CDR3 reads CSVEEGHQETQYF. As DNA, the CDR3 is TGCAGCGTTGAGGAGGGGCACCAAGAGACCCAGTACTTC. V usage is TRBV29-1 and J usage is TRBJ2-5; possibly TRBD2 for D (6 bases). The CDR3 has 13 amino acids. Germline V gene sequence: CDR1 SQVTM, CDR2 ANQGSEA. V lost 3 bases and J lost 0, with 8 bases in between.

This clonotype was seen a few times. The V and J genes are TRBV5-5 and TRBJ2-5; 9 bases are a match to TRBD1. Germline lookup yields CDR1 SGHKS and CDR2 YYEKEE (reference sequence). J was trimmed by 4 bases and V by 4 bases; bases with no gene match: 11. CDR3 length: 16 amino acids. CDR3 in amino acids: CASSRIRGQGPETQYF. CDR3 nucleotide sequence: TGTGCCAGCAGCAGAATACGTGGACAGGGGCCAGAGACCCAGTACTTC. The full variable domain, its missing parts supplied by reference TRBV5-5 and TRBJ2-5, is DAGVTQSPTHLIKTRGQQVTLRCSPISGHKSVSWYQQVLGQGPQFIFQYYEKEERGRGNFPDRFSARQFPNYSSELNVNALLLGDSALYLCASSRIRGQGPETQYFGPGTRLLVL.

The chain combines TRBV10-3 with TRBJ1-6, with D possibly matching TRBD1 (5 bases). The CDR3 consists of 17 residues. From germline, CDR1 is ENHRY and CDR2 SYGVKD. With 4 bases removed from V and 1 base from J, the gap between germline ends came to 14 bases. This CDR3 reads CAISVGPQGSYNSPLHF. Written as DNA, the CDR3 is TGTGCCATCAGTGTTGGGCCCCAGGGTTCCTATAATTCACCCCTCCACTTT.

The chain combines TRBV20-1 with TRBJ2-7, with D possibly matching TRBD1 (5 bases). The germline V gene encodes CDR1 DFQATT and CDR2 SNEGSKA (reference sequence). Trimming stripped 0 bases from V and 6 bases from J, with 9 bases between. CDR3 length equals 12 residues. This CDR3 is CSARDLGVEQYF. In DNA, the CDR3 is TGCAGTGCTAGAGATCTAGGGGTCGAGCAGTACTTC.

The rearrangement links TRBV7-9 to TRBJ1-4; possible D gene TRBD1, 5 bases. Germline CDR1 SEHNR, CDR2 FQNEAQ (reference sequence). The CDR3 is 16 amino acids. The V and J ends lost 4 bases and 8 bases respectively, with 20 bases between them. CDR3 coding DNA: TGTGCCAGCAGCTGGGGACGGAGGGGTTTGGCCGAAAAACTGTTTTTT. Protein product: CASSWGRRGLAEKLFF.

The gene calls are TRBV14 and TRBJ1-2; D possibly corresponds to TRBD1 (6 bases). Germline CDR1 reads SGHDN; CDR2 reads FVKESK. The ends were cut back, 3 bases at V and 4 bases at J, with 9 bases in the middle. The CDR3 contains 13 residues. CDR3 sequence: CASSHDRSYGYTF. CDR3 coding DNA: TGTGCCAGCAGCCATGACAGGAGCTATGGCTACACCTTC.

The CDR3 region is CSARDLESYYEQYF. The CDR3 bases are TGCAGTGCTAGAGATCTCGAGAGCTACTACGAGCAGTACTTC. The chain joins TRBV20-1 to TRBJ2-7; no clear D gene. The CDR3 runs to 14 residues. V lost 0 bases and J lost 3, with 12 bases in between. CDR1 is DFQATT, CDR2 SNEGSKA, per germline (reference sequence).

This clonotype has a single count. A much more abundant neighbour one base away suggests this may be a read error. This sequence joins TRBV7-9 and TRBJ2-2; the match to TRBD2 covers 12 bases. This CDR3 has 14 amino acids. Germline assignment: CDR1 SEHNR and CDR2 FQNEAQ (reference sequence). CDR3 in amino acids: CASSRLAGARELFF. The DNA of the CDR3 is TGTGCTAGCAGCCGACTAGCGGGAGCCAGGGAGCTGTTTTTT. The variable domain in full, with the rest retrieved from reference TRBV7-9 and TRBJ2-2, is DTGVSQNPRHKITKRGQNVTFRCDPISEHNRLYWYRQTLGQGPEFLTYFQNEAQLEKSRLLSDRFSAERPKGSFSTLEIQRTEQGDSAMYLCASSRLAGARELFFGEGSRLTVL.